The 2 T cell receptor beta chains below all came from one sample that was sequenced in a study of response to subunit inactivated influenza vaccine. TCRdb reprocessed the RT-PCR reads via MiXCR and lists one record per CDR3 protein. The repertoire includes approximately 530,000 distinct CDR3 sequences, approximately 7.8% of them detected once, and under 15% sits in the top ten. The sample in question was PBMCs from blood, obtained less than 30 months after vaccination. Receptors were obtained from a man in his fifties or sixties who received an inactivated influenza vaccine.

The chain recombines TRBV20-1 with TRBJ2-5, with 7 positions matching TRBD1. V was pared by 4 bases and J by 3 bases, with 2 bases of the junction left unmatched. The CDR3 sequence is 12 residues long. From germline, CDR1 is DFQATT and CDR2 SNEGSKA (reference sequence). For the CDR3, the DNA is TGCAGTGCTACGACAGGGAAAGAGACCCAGTACTTC. Translation gives CSATTGKETQYF.

This clonotype was seen at least ten times. The chain recombines TRBV10-3 with TRBJ2-3, with 11 positions matching TRBD2. J gave up 3 bases and V 10 bases, and 3 bases lay outside the gene matches. CDR3 size: 13 residues. The germline gives CDR1 ENHRY, CDR2 SYGVKD. This chain's CDR3 is CATSGRPTDTQYF. The CDR3 region has the DNA TGTGCCACTAGCGGGAGGCCGACAGATACGCAGTATTTT.